This T cell receptor (beta chain) was observed in a study of beta chain features in type 1 diabetes. Study as a whole: Roughly 110,000,000 sorted cells were examined across all samples.

Expressed TCRB transcripts got sequenced, as all isolated RNA was reverse transcribed. Across stem cell-like memory T cell samples, reads averaged about 1.01 million. Clones were sequenced by immunoSEQ multiplex PCR, and TCRdb holds only the in-frame ones, with some missing. The table has around 50,000 clones, roughly 45% seen once. Findings of the study overall: Sequencing of cDNA might inflate the share of cells that strongly express TCR. All four CD4+ subsets from Type 1 diabetes patients carried moderately but significantly shorter TCRB CDR3s. Patients' naive, central memory and regulatory TCRB repertoires appeared more alike than those of healthy donors.

This clone was counted only a few times. What it recognizes is unknown. CDR1 SNHLY and CDR2 FYNNEI come from the germline V gene. V shed 1 base, J shed 6 bases, and the junction held 5 bases outside the gene matches. The CDR3 spans 15 residues. The rearrangement uses TRBV2 and TRBJ2-2, with 7 bases lining up with TRBD2. Specimen: stem cell memory CD4+ T cells from blood. This clonotype originated in a man aged 25-40 years with type 1 diabetes. The CDR3 loop reads CASSEGTRRSGELFF. CDR3 coding DNA: TGTGCCAGCAGTGAAGGGACTAGGAGGTCCGGGGAGCTGTTTTTT.